This TCR beta chain was recovered during a study of control samples from healthy donors and cancer patients. V lost 5 bases and J lost 6; bases outside the gene matches: 10. The CDR3 totals 15 residues. Germline CDR1 is SGHTA and CDR2 is FQGTGA. Sequencing was performed with immunoSEQ multiplex PCR; in TCRdb, only in-frame clones are kept and a portion is missing. The table includes some 120,000 clones, around 87% detected once. This chain links TRBV7-3 with TRBJ2-1; 7 nucleotides match TRBD1. The material sequenced was blood. This receptor was identified in a man between 60 and 70 years old in good health. In nucleotides, the CDR3 is TGTGCCAGCAGCCCTCAGGGACAGCTCGGCAATGAGCAGTTCTTC. Protein product: CASSPQGQLGNEQFF.